These 23 T cell receptor beta chains were sequenced from one sample in a study of vaccination effects on CD4 cells after COVID-19. Peptide-pool stimulation followed by sequencing identified expanded antigen-specific CD4+ clonotypes in the ViraFEST assay. Isolating CD4+ T cells followed 9 to 10 days of culture. According to the study, vaccine recipients showed no prior SARS-CoV-2 infection and negative nucleocapsid antibodies. Measured with immunoSEQ multiplex PCR; TCRdb has only the in-frame clones, and not every one. The top ten hold around 2.7% of the sample, which has tens of thousands of clones, about 72% seen once. These receptors have no known antigen. Material: CD4+ T cells from PBMCs cultured with HCoV-NL63 spike peptides, obtained before COVID-19 vaccination. The receptors here all came from a human donor who received a COVID-19 vaccine.

The chain links TRBV6-6 to TRBJ2-2, with TRBD1 matching over 8 bases. Germline assignment: CDR1 MNHNY and CDR2 SVGAGI (reference sequence). The CDR3 spans 12 residues. Losses at the gene ends were 10 bases for V and 4 bases for J; bases not matched to a gene: 2. CDR3 protein: CATDRATGELFF. The CDR3 DNA reads TGTGCCACGGACAGGGCCACCGGGGAGCTGTTTTTT.

This clone turned up a few times. The gene calls are TRBV9 and TRBJ2-1; TRBD1 is a possible D gene (6 bases). The CDR3 has 15 amino acids. V was pared by 5 bases and J by 7 bases, with 19 bases between. Germline CDR1 reads SGDLS; CDR2 reads YYNGEE. The CDR3 region has the DNA TGTGCCAGCAGTTCCGGGACAACCAGAGTAAATGAGCAGTTCTTC. Protein sequence: CASSSGTTRVNEQFF.

The sample holds a few counts of this clone. The V call is TRBV4-1, the J call TRBJ2-1; 12 positions match TRBD1. The CDR3 runs 17 residues. Germline values: CDR1 MGHRA, CDR2 YSYEKL. V lost 4 bases and J lost 7; bases outside the gene matches: 11. This CDR3 is CASSRARGDRGRNEQFF. The CDR3 coding sequence is TGCGCCAGCAGCCGAGCTCGGGGGGACAGGGGGCGAAATGAGCAGTTCTTC.

Only one count was recorded for this clone. This sequence joins TRBV5-1 and TRBJ2-3; weak D call: TRBD1 (6 bases). Germline V gives CDR1 SGHRS, CDR2 YFSETQ. The CDR3 contains 15 residues. V was trimmed by 3 bases and J by 2 bases, leaving 13 bases between them. This CDR3 is CASSSPDRPTDTQYF. CDR3 nucleotides: TGCGCCAGCAGCTCCCCAGACAGGCCCACAGATACGCAGTATTTT.

This clone was observed a few times. The chain is built from TRBV6-6 and TRBJ1-6; unclear D gene. The CDR3 is made up of 14 amino acids. V was pared by 7 bases and J by 5 bases, with 12 bases between. Germline assignment: CDR1 MNHNY and CDR2 SVGAGI (reference sequence). CDR3 DNA: TGTGCCAGCACCATAGACGGTGATAATTCACCCCTCCACTTT. Its translation: CASTIDGDNSPLHF.

This clone was observed a single time. This sequence joins TRBV7-2 and TRBJ1-1; maybe TRBD1 (5 bases). This CDR3 has 14 residues. Germline V gene lookup returns CDR1 SGHTA and CDR2 FQGNSA. With 3 bases removed from V and 1 base from J, the gap between germline ends came to 9 bases. The CDR3 DNA reads TGTGCCAGCAGCTTTGGTAGGGGGAACACTGAAGCTTTCTTT. Translation gives CASSFGRGNTEAFF. Together with reference TRBV7-2 and TRBJ1-1, the CDR3 gives the full variable domain: GAGVSQSPSNKVTEKGKDVELRCDPISGHTALYWYRQSLGQGLEFLIYFQGNSAPDKSGLPSDRFSAERTGGSVSTLTIQRTQQEDSAVYLCASSFGRGNTEAFFGQGTRLTVV.

The chain combines TRBV30 with TRBJ1-3, with 8 bases lining up with TRBD1. This CDR3 has 14 amino acids. Trimming at V came to 3 bases and at J to 2 bases, leaving 3 bases not matched to a gene. Germline CDR1 GTSNPN, CDR2 SVGIG (reference sequence). This CDR3 reads CAWRDRGAGNTIYF. The CDR3 bases are TGTGCCTGGAGAGACAGGGGCGCTGGAAACACCATATATTTT. Full variable domain (outside the CDR3, taken from reference TRBV30 and TRBJ1-3): SQTIHQWPATLVQPVGSPLSLECTVEGTSNPNLYWYRQAAGRGLQLLFYSVGIGQISSEVPQNLSASRPQDRQFILSSKKLLLSDSGFYLCAWRDRGAGNTIYFGEGSWLTVV.

The sample holds one count of this clone. The chain's CDR3 is CASSFVHTDTQYF. The CDR3 coding sequence is TGTGCCAGCAGCTTTGTCCACACAGATACGCAGTATTTT. The genes are TRBV5-4 and TRBJ2-3; the D is unclear. The CDR3 has 13 residues. Germline CDR1 is SGHNT and CDR2 is YYREEE (reference sequence). V was cut by 2 bases and J by 2 bases, with 6 bases left in between. Full variable domain (missing parts from reference TRBV5-4 and TRBJ2-3): ETGVTQSPTHLIKTRGQQVTLRCSSQSGHNTVSWYQQALGQGPQFIFQYYREEENGRGNFPPRFSGLQFPNYSSELNVNALELDDSALYLCASSFVHTDTQYFGPGTRLTVL.

The gene calls are TRBV30 and TRBJ1-4; TRBD1 matches at 9 bases. The J segment lost 8 bases and the V segment lost 3 bases, leaving 7 bases of the junction unmatched. CDR3 length: 14 residues. The V gene's germline CDR1 is GTSNPN and CDR2 SVGIG (reference sequence). CDR3 sequence (DNA): TGTGCCTGGAGCCGGACAGGGGCTTTGGAAAAACTGTTTTTT. It encodes CAWSRTGALEKLFF.

The rearrangement links TRBV7-2 to TRBJ1-2; D is perhaps TRBD1 (5 bases). CDR1 is SGHTA, CDR2 FQGNSA, per germline. The CDR3 is 13 amino acids. Trimming took off 5 bases at V and 6 bases at J, with 13 bases between the two ends. Written as DNA, the CDR3 is TGTGCCAGCAGCGCCGACAGACCCCATGGCTACACCTTC. Its protein is CASSADRPHGYTF.

The chain employs TRBV7-2 and TRBJ1-1; D is undetermined. CDR1 and CDR2 from the germline V gene are SGHTA and FQGNSA. Trimming took 0 bases from V and 11 from J, leaving 16 bases between them. The CDR3 sequence is 14 residues long. The CDR3 DNA is TGTGCCAGCAGCTTAGCAGATGTGGGTACAGCGGCTTTCTTT. It specifies CASSLADVGTAAFF.

The chain links TRBV7-2 to TRBJ2-1; either TRBD1 or TRBD2 may supply D (5 bases each). V lost 3 bases, J lost 10 bases, and 19 bases lay in between. CDR1 and CDR2 from the germline V gene are SGHTA and FQGNSA. This CDR3 is built from 15 residues. CDR3 bases: TGTGCCAGCAGCTTGAGAGGACTCGACAGATTCGAGCAGTTCTTC. Protein product: CASSLRGLDRFEQFF.

V gene TRBV3-1 (or the pseudogene TRBV3-2) combines with J gene TRBJ1-5; the match to TRBD1 covers 8 bases. The CDR3 contains 15 residues. Germline loops: CDR1 LGHDT, CDR2 YNNKEL (reference sequence). Trimming took 5 bases from V and 1 from J; bases not matched to a gene: 4. This CDR3 is CASSDAGGSNQPQHF. CDR3 DNA sequence: TGTGCCAGCAGCGACGCAGGGGGCAGCAATCAGCCCCAGCATTTT.

The chain joins TRBV6-1 to TRBJ1-2; no definite D call. V dropped 3 bases and J dropped 4 bases, with 12 bases sitting between them. The CDR3 has 14 amino acids. Germline loops: CDR1 MNHNS, CDR2 SASEGT. DNA of the CDR3: TGTGCCAGCAGTGAGCCAGGACTACTCTATGGCTACACCTTC. It encodes CASSEPGLLYGYTF.

The CDR3 bases are TGCGCCAGCAGCTTGACCCTAGCGGGGCAAGAGACCCAGTACTTC. It specifies CASSLTLAGQETQYF. This chain joins TRBV5-1 and TRBJ2-5, with TRBD2 identical over 9 bases. The CDR3 has 15 amino acids. With 1 base clipped from V and 2 bases from J, the junction kept 3 bases outside the gene matches. CDR1 is SGHRS and CDR2 is YFSETQ in the germline V gene.

This clone appeared a few times. The rearrangement uses TRBV29-1 and TRBJ1-2, with 8 bases identical to TRBD1. This CDR3 is 14 amino acids long. CDR1 and CDR2 from the germline V gene are SQVTM and ANQGSEA. Trimming at V came to 7 bases and at J to 4 bases, leaving 11 bases not matched to a gene. The CDR3 DNA reads as TGCAGCGCGCGACAGGGGAGGACAGGCTATGGCTACACCTTC. This codes for CSARQGRTGYGYTF.

The chain combines TRBV12-3 or TRBV12-4 with TRBJ1-2; 8 bases are shared with TRBD1. Trimming took 8 bases from V and 6 from J; bases not matched to a gene: 8. The CDR3 totals 13 residues. DNA for the CDR3: TGTGCCAGCGTTCGTTCAGGGGGCGATGGCTACACCTTC. It codes for CASVRSGGDGYTF.

The chain employs TRBV4-1 and TRBJ2-1; D might be TRBD2 (7 bases). Trimming stripped 4 bases from V and 4 bases from J, with 14 bases between. The CDR3 is 15 residues long. Germline CDR1 and CDR2: MGHRA and YSYEKL. This chain's CDR3 is CASSPQGRGYNEQFF. CDR3 DNA sequence: TGCGCCAGCAGCCCTCAGGGGAGGGGGTACAATGAGCAGTTCTTC.

This rearrangement joins TRBV5-4 to TRBJ1-4; 9 bases map to TRBD1. The CDR3 length is 16 residues. Per the germline V gene, CDR1 is SGHNT and CDR2 is YYREEE (reference sequence). V lost 0 bases and J lost 7; bases outside the gene matches: 7. CDR3 sequence reads: CASSLGGTGSGEKLFF. CDR3 in DNA: TGTGCCAGCAGCTTGGGGGGGACAGGGTCGGGTGAAAAACTGTTTTTT.

The V and J genes are TRBV5-1 and TRBJ2-5; 7 bases agree with TRBD1. The CDR3 runs to 14 residues. V lost 2 bases, J lost 4 bases, and 5 bases stayed unmatched. Germline V gives CDR1 SGHRS, CDR2 YFSETQ. Written as DNA, the CDR3 is TGCGCCAGCAGCTTAGACAGGGCCGGAGAGACCCAGTACTTC. Amino acids: CASSLDRAGETQYF. The full variable domain, in which reference TRBV5-1 and TRBJ2-5 provide the parts outside the CDR3, is KAGVTQTPRYLIKTRGQQVTLSCSPISGHRSVSWYQQTPGQGLQFLFEYFSETQRNKGNFPGRFSGRQFSNSRSEMNVSTLELGDSALYLCASSLDRAGETQYFGPGTRLLVL.

The V and J genes are TRBV28 and TRBJ1-5; D is undetermined. Germline V gene sequence: CDR1 MDHEN, CDR2 SYDVKM. The CDR3 runs 13 residues. Between the trimmed V and J ends, which lost 3 bases and 0 bases, there was a span of 3 bases. CDR3 loop: CASSLYSNQPQHF. CDR3 coding DNA: TGTGCCAGCAGTTTGTATAGCAATCAGCCCCAGCATTTT. Drawing the rest from reference TRBV28 and TRBJ1-5, the complete variable domain is DVKVTQSSRYLVKRTGEKVFLECVQDMDHENMFWYRQDPGLGLRLIYFSYDVKMKEKGDIPEGYSVSREKKERFSLILESASTNQTSMYLCASSLYSNQPQHFGDGTRLSIL.

The chain uses TRBV18 and TRBJ1-4; 11 nucleotides align to TRBD1. Trimming removed 4 bases from V and 5 bases from J; junction bases left unmatched: 0. The CDR3 is 14 amino acids. Germline V lookup: CDR1 KGHSH, CDR2 LQKENI. CDR3 nucleotide sequence: TGTGCCAGCTCACGGGACAGGGGGAATGAAAAACTGTTTTTT. Translation gives CASSRDRGNEKLFF.

V and J are TRBV28 and TRBJ1-5; the D gene is possibly TRBD1 (5 bases). Germline V CDR1 and CDR2: MDHEN, SYDVKM. The CDR3 consists of 13 residues. CDR3 bases: TGTGCAACAAAGTGGGGCAGCAATCAGCCCCAGCATTTT. Its protein is CATKWGSNQPQHF. Together with reference TRBV28 and TRBJ1-5, the CDR3 gives the full variable domain: DVKVTQSSRYLVKRTGEKVFLECVQDMDHENMFWYRQDPGLGLRLIYFSYDVKMKEKGDIPEGYSVSREKKERFSLILESASTNQTSMYLCATKWGSNQPQHFGDGTRLSIL.